The 30 T cell receptor beta chains in this list originate from one sample, sequenced in a study of early T cells in non-severe SARS-CoV-2 infection. TCRdb re-called the 5' RACE reads with MiXCR, one entry per CDR3 protein. The table records some 66,000 distinct CDR3 sequences, around 14% of them present only once. The sequencing sample was made of whole blood. The source of these receptors is an adult who was a healthcare worker with PCR-confirmed SARS-CoV-2 infection or an uninfected control (not recorded which).

This clonotype was observed many times. The J gene is TRBJ2-1, the V gene TRBV28; maybe TRBD2 (6 bases). The V gene's germline CDR1 is MDHEN and CDR2 SYDVKM. This CDR3 comprises 14 residues. Trimming took 5 bases from V and 10 from J, leaving 18 bases between them. The CDR3 DNA reads TGTGCCAGCAGTCTAGCGCTCGCGGACCGAGAGCAGTTCTTC. This gives the protein CASSLALADREQFF.

This clonotype was found many times. The chain employs TRBV7-9 and TRBJ1-1; 10 nucleotides match TRBD1. The V gene end was trimmed by 2 bases and the J gene end by 4 bases; junction bases not matched to a gene: 7. This CDR3 contains 16 residues. Germline V gene data show CDR1 as SEHNR and CDR2 as FQNEAQ (reference sequence). This CDR3 is CASSLRQGAVGTEAFF. The DNA of the CDR3 is TGTGCCAGCAGCTTACGACAGGGGGCAGTTGGCACTGAAGCTTTCTTT.

This clonotype was observed at least ten times. The V call is TRBV18, the J call TRBJ2-3, with 10 bases that match TRBD1. From germline, CDR1 is KGHSH and CDR2 LQKENI. CDR3 size: 16 residues. The V and J ends lost 6 bases and 3 bases, in that order; junction bases with no gene match: 9. CDR3 in amino acids: CASSLDRGLLTDTQYF. The DNA of the CDR3 is TGTGCCAGCTCTCTCGACAGGGGGCTTTTAACAGATACGCAGTATTTT.

This clonotype showed up many times. The rearrangement joins TRBV19 to TRBJ1-4; D may be TRBD1 (5 bases). This CDR3 has 15 amino acids. From germline, CDR1 is LNHDA and CDR2 SQIVND (reference sequence). Deletions cut 5 bases from V and 0 bases from J, with 10 bases between. The CDR3: CASSQGTATNEKLFF. The CDR3 nucleotides read TGTGCCAGTAGTCAAGGGACCGCAACTAATGAAAAACTGTTTTTT.

There are many counts of this clonotype. V and J are TRBV11-3 and TRBJ1-1; D uncertain. This CDR3 region has 17 residues. Germline CDR1 reads SGHNT; CDR2 reads YENEEA. V shed 2 bases and J shed 9 bases, with 25 bases lying between them. CDR3 sequence: CASSLNLPGELPTKAFF. CDR3 bases: TGTGCCAGCAGCTTAAATCTTCCCGGCGAACTCCCAACTAAAGCTTTCTTT.

This clonotype was picked up a small number of times. The chain joins TRBV10-3 to TRBJ2-3, with D maybe TRBD1 (6 bases). Deletions cut 6 bases from V and 1 base from J, with 11 bases between. Germline loops: CDR1 ENHRY, CDR2 SYGVKD. The CDR3 covers 14 residues. The CDR3 sequence is CAIRDSRGTDTQYF. DNA of the CDR3: TGTGCCATCAGGGACAGCCGAGGCACAGATACGCAGTATTTT.

This clonotype was counted a few times. The chain links TRBV4-1 to TRBJ2-3; D gene uncertain. Germline CDR1 reads MGHRA; CDR2 reads YSYEKL. The CDR3 spans 17 residues. Trimming took off 6 bases at V and 0 bases at J, with 19 bases between the two ends. In DNA form, the CDR3 reads TGCGCCAGCAGACTGGCCCACCTTGCGACAAGCACAGATACGCAGTATTTT. It specifies CASRLAHLATSTDTQYF.

The chain employs TRBV18 and TRBJ1-4; D gene uncertain. V was trimmed by 4 bases and J by 8 bases, leaving 11 bases between them. The CDR3 is made up of 13 amino acids. Germline V lookup: CDR1 KGHSH, CDR2 LQKENI. Written as DNA, the CDR3 is TGTGCCAGCTCACAAGGCCTTGGGGAAAAACTGTTTTTT. Amino acid sequence: CASSQGLGEKLFF.

The rearrangement joins TRBV6-1 to TRBJ2-7, with D possibly TRBD2 on 7 matching bases. The CDR3 sequence is 15 residues long. V shed 5 bases and J shed 3 bases, with 17 bases lying between them. The germline V gene encodes CDR1 MNHNS and CDR2 SASEGT. The CDR3 nucleotides read TGTGCCAGCAGTTCCCAAGGGGGGGGATTCTACGAGCAGTACTTC. Amino acid sequence: CASSSQGGGFYEQYF.

V usage is TRBV13 and J usage is TRBJ2-3, with 7 bases aligning to TRBD2. CDR1 and CDR2 from the germline V gene are PRHDT and FYEKMQ (reference sequence). Losses at the gene ends were 5 bases for V and 0 bases for J; bases not matched to a gene: 8. This CDR3 has 16 amino acids. The CDR3 is CASSPRLAGSTDTQYF. In nucleotides, the CDR3 is TGTGCCAGCAGCCCCCGACTAGCTGGTAGCACAGATACGCAGTATTTT.

This clonotype was recorded many times. The genes are TRBV15 and TRBJ2-2, with 10 nucleotides matching TRBD2. Germline CDR1 reads LNHNV; CDR2 reads YYDKDF (reference sequence). The length of the CDR3 is 17 residues. J gave up 3 bases and V 0 bases, and 4 bases lay outside the gene matches. The CDR3 bases are TGTGCCACCAGCAGAGATCTAACTAGCGGGGACACCGGGGAGCTGTTTTTT. Its translation: CATSRDLTSGDTGELFF.

This clonotype was picked up a small number of times. The chain joins TRBV7-2 to TRBJ2-5; TRBD2 matches at 7 bases. The CDR3 runs 17 residues. The J segment lost 7 bases and the V segment lost 0 bases, leaving 14 bases of the junction unmatched. CDR1 SGHTA and CDR2 FQGNSA come from the germline V gene. The CDR3 loop is CASSLAGTSRLAGTQYF. The CDR3 nucleotides are TGTGCCAGCAGCTTAGCGGGGACTTCCAGACTAGCTGGGACCCAGTACTTC.

The chain carries TRBV20-1 and TRBJ2-3; D remains unclear. Germline values: CDR1 DFQATT, CDR2 SNEGSKA (reference sequence). Trimming took off 8 bases at V and 0 bases at J, with 6 bases between the two ends. The CDR3 runs 11 residues. The CDR3 loop reads CSLGSTDTQYF. CDR3 bases: TGCAGTCTAGGTAGCACAGATACGCAGTATTTT.

This sequence joins TRBV29-1 and TRBJ2-7; D is undetermined. This CDR3 region has 13 residues. The germline V and J ends were trimmed by 3 bases and 0 bases, with 9 bases remaining between them. Germline V gene sequence: CDR1 SQVTM, CDR2 ANQGSEA. The CDR3 nucleotides are TGCAGCGTTGACAGTTACCCCTCCTACGAGCAGTACTTC. Translating it yields CSVDSYPSYEQYF.

The chain combines TRBV7-2 with TRBJ2-5, with 7 bases that match TRBD2. Germline CDR1 reads SGHTA; CDR2 reads FQGNSA. The CDR3 is made up of 13 amino acids. V was pared by 5 bases and J by 4 bases, with 4 bases of the junction left unmatched. This CDR3 is CASSPSGGETQYF. The CDR3 DNA sequence: TGTGCCAGCAGCCCCTCGGGGGGAGAGACCCAGTACTTC.

This clonotype was counted ten times or more. V usage is TRBV24-1 and J usage is TRBJ2-2; unclear D gene. CDR3 size: 14 residues. The V end lost 4 bases, the J end lost 5 bases, and 10 bases lay between the germline ends. Looked up from germline, CDR1 is KGHDR and CDR2 is SFDVKD. Here the CDR3 reads CATSDSIWTGELFF. The CDR3 coding sequence is TGTGCCACCAGTGACTCTATTTGGACCGGGGAGCTGTTTTTT.

This clonotype turned up a few times. The rearrangement joins TRBV29-1 to TRBJ1-6; D call uncertain. Germline V gene lookup returns CDR1 SQVTM and CDR2 ANQGSEA. This CDR3 spans 13 amino acids. V was pared by 4 bases and J by 7 bases, with 11 bases between. The DNA of the CDR3 is TGCAGCGTTGCCGTTACACTAAATTCACCCCTCCACTTT. Translating it yields CSVAVTLNSPLHF.

This clonotype was counted many times. This sequence joins TRBV12-3 or TRBV12-4 and TRBJ2-2; either TRBD1 or TRBD2 may supply D (5 bases each). The V and J ends lost 8 bases and 2 bases respectively, with 15 bases between them. The CDR3 contains 15 residues. The CDR3 protein is CASGDGKPNTGELFF. The CDR3 coding sequence is TGTGCCAGCGGGGACGGGAAACCCAACACCGGGGAGCTGTTTTTT.

The J gene is TRBJ2-3, the V gene TRBV20-1; TRBD1 matches 9 bases. V lost 3 bases to trimming and J lost 6 bases; unmatched junction nucleotides: 7. The germline V gene has CDR1 DFQATT and CDR2 SNEGSKA (reference sequence). The CDR3 totals 14 residues. CDR3 nucleotide sequence: TGCAGTGCTAGTGGTTACAGGGGGCTGGATACGCAGTATTTT. It is translated as CSASGYRGLDTQYF.

This clonotype was observed a few times. The chain carries TRBV4-1 and TRBJ2-1; 10 positions agree with TRBD2. The junction had 7 bases not matched to a gene; V was cut back by 1 base and J by 7 bases. In germline, CDR1 is MGHRA, CDR2 YSYEKL. The CDR3 is made up of 16 amino acids. Here the CDR3 DNA reads TGCGCCAGCAGCCAAGTAGCTAGCGGGAGCTCGAATGAGCAGTTCTTC. Translated: CASSQVASGSSNEQFF.

This rearrangement joins TRBV10-3 to TRBJ2-1; no clear D gene. The CDR3 has 14 residues. Germline assignment: CDR1 ENHRY and CDR2 SYGVKD. Between the trimmed V and J ends, which lost 4 bases and 6 bases, there was a span of 13 bases. Here the CDR3 reads CAISGKATGNEQFF. CDR3 coding DNA: TGTGCCATCAGTGGAAAGGCGACGGGCAATGAGCAGTTCTTC.

The gene calls are TRBV25-1 and TRBJ2-7; D possibly corresponds to TRBD1 (5 bases). This CDR3 is built from 11 residues. V lost 6 bases to trimming and J lost 4 bases, with 7 bases between them. From germline, CDR1 is MGHDK and CDR2 SYGVNS. CDR3 loop: CASRDIYEQYF. CDR3 DNA: TGTGCCAGCAGGGACATATACGAGCAGTACTTC.

This chain uses TRBV6-5 with TRBJ2-7; D unclear. Trimming cost V 7 bases and J 3 bases, with 13 bases left between them. The CDR3 length is 13 residues. Per the germline V gene, CDR1 is MNHEY and CDR2 is SVGAGI. The CDR3 loop is CASTPPGSYEQYF. DNA for the CDR3: TGTGCCAGCACCCCCCCTGGCAGCTACGAGCAGTACTTC.

This chain connects TRBV7-9 to TRBJ2-7, with 9 bases lining up with TRBD1. The CDR3 covers 14 residues. The V segment lost 5 bases and the J segment 3 bases; nucleotides outside the gene matches: 5. Germline V gene data show CDR1 as SEHNR and CDR2 as FQNEAQ (reference sequence). CDR3 sequence: CASSLGQGFYEQYF. In nucleotides, the CDR3 is TGTGCCAGCAGCCTGGGACAGGGTTTCTACGAGCAGTACTTC.

Ten or more counts support this clonotype. The chain recombines TRBV10-3 with TRBJ2-3, with 8 bases matching TRBD2. Germline CDR1 reads ENHRY; CDR2 reads SYGVKD. This CDR3 region has 13 residues. The junction had 5 bases not matched to a gene; V was cut back by 10 bases and J by 2 bases. As DNA, the CDR3 is TGTGCCACACGGGGGGGAGCCACAGATACGCAGTATTTT. Amino acid sequence: CATRGGATDTQYF.

This clonotype was recorded a few times. This rearrangement joins TRBV19 to TRBJ2-5, with 13 bases identical to TRBD2. This CDR3 is built from 15 residues. Germline CDR1 and CDR2: LNHDA and SQIVND (reference sequence). V shed 8 bases and J 5 bases; nucleotides not matched to a gene: 8. CDR3 nucleotide sequence: TGTGCCAGTCAAGGACTAGCGGGGGATTCTGAGACCCAGTACTTC. It yields the protein CASQGLAGDSETQYF.

This clonotype was counted at least ten times. This chain joins TRBV11-2 and TRBJ1-2; TRBD1 aligns across 7 bases. V trimming: 1 base; J trimming: 8 bases; junction bases outside the gene matches: 13. Looked up from germline, CDR1 is SGHAT and CDR2 is FQNNGV. There are 16 residues in the CDR3. Here the CDR3 DNA reads TGTGCCAGCAGCTTAGTACCCAGGGGGACTTATGAGGGCTACACCTTC. This translates into CASSLVPRGTYEGYTF.

The chain couples TRBV7-2 to TRBJ1-4, with no clear D. The CDR3 sequence is 12 residues long. The germline CDR1 and CDR2 sequences are SGHTA and FQGNSA. The V end lost 2 bases, the J end lost 12 bases, and 10 bases lay between the germline ends. The CDR3 sequence: CASSLFPSELFF. The CDR3 DNA sequence: TGTGCCAGCAGCTTATTTCCGAGCGAACTGTTTTTT.

Ten or more counts support this clonotype. Here the CDR3 reads CSASAGRANYGYTF. In DNA form, the CDR3 reads TGCAGTGCCTCAGCAGGCCGAGCTAACTATGGCTACACCTTC. This sequence joins TRBV20-1 and TRBJ1-2; the D is unclear. V was pared by 6 bases and J by 0 bases, with 14 bases between. The CDR3 is 14 residues long. CDR1 is DFQATT, CDR2 SNEGSKA, per germline (reference sequence).

The rearrangement uses TRBV12-3 or TRBV12-4 and TRBJ2-3; D may correspond to TRBD1 or TRBD2 (5 bases each). This CDR3 region has 16 residues. The V gene lost 3 bases and the J gene lost 0 bases, with 13 bases spanning the gap. CDR3 amino acids: CASSFWGTTSTDTQYF. DNA for the CDR3: TGTGCCAGCAGTTTTTGGGGGACGACTAGCACAGATACGCAGTATTTT.